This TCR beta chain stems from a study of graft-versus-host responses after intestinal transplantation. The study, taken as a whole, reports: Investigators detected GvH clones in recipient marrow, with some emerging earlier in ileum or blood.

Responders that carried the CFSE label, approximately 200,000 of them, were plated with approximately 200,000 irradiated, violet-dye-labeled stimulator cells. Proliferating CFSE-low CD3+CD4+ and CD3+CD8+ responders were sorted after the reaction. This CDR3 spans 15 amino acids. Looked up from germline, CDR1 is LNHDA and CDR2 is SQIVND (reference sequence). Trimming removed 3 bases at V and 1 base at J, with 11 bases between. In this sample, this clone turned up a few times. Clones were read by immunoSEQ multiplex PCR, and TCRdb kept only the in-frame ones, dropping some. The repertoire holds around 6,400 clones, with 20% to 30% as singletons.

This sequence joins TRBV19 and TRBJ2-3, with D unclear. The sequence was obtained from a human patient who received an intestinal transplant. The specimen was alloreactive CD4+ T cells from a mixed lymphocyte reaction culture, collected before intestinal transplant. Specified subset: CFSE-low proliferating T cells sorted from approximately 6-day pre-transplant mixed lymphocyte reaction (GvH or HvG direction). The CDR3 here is CASSIYVSRTDTQYF. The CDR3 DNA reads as TGTGCCAGTAGTATCTACGTCTCTCGCACAGATACGCAGTATTTT.